This TCR beta chain was profiled in a study of Ad26.COV2.S vaccination and SARS-CoV-2 variants. In the study overall: In the study, Ad26.COV2.S was injected intramuscularly once, or twice 56 days apart. General observations from the study: Analyses of TCR breadth and depth may have underestimated total T cell responses. Non-spike TCR breadth showed similarity between vaccine and placebo recipients.

Sequencing used immunoSEQ multiplex PCR; TCRdb keeps in-frame clones, though not all of them. The sample has more than 350,000 clones; 75% to 95% are singletons. This clone came up a few times. Its target is unknown. The treatment is: roughly 20 received Ad26.COV2.S at low or high dose, single or two shots; roughly five received placebo; per-sample allocation not given. Each sample was drawn 63 days after the first injection (of vaccine or placebo). The study used a vaccine consisting of an Ad26 vector that expressed Wuhan-strain SARS-CoV-2 spike. This TCR was recovered from a person between 18 and 60 years old who received the Ad26.COV2.S COVID-19 vaccine or a placebo. This sample comprised peripheral blood, obtained in a trial of Ad26.COV2.S vaccine versus placebo.

CDR3 in amino acids: CASRGDNRGPGYTF. The CDR3 region has the DNA TGTGCCAGCAGAGGGGACAATCGGGGGCCCGGCTACACCTTC. The chain employs TRBV2 and TRBJ1-2, with D maybe TRBD1 (6 bases). Germline CDR1 reads SNHLY; CDR2 reads FYNNEI. The CDR3 has 14 residues. Trimming removed 6 bases from V and 8 bases from J, with 19 bases in between. Variable domain in full (rest from reference TRBV2 and TRBJ1-2): EPEVTQTPSHQVTQMGQEVILRCVPISNHLYFYWYRQILGQKVEFLVSFYNNEISEKSEIFDDQFSVERPDGSNFTLKIRSTKLEDSAMYFCASRGDNRGPGYTFGSGTRLTVV.